This passage covers 8 T cell receptor beta chains from one sample sequenced in a study of T cell repertoires in cytomegalovirus infection. TCRdb ran MiXCR on the reads and lists one entry per CDR3 protein. The sample contains approximately 34,000 distinct CDR3 sequences, about 48% of which appear only once. These TCRs are of unknown antigen specificity. Specimen: CD8+ T cells from cultured PBMCs, collected from culture after CMV antigen stimulation. These receptors all come from a human donor in good health (CMV status not recorded). Some clones in this sample may be carry-over from other donors' samples.

This clonotype has just a few counts. One end of the junction is discordant with germline, which a read error may explain. The chain couples TRBV12-3 or TRBV12-4 to TRBJ2-1; 7 positions agree with TRBD2. The CDR3 is 15 amino acids. The CDR3 spells CVSKRDEGHYNEQFF. The CDR3 nucleotides read TGTGTCAGCAAGCGGGATGAGGGCCACTACAATGAGCAGTTCTTC.

The chain recombines TRBV29-1 with TRBJ2-7, with 9 positions matching TRBD1. Germline loops: CDR1 SQVTM, CDR2 ANQGSEA. The CDR3 covers 12 residues. V shed 6 bases and J 4 bases; nucleotides not matched to a gene: 4. The CDR3 here is CSVPGQGYEQYF. CDR3 bases: TGCAGCGTCCCGGGACAGGGATACGAGCAGTACTTC.

In this sample, this clonotype turned up once. The chain combines TRBV30 with TRBJ2-7; 8 bases line up with TRBD1. There are 13 residues in the CDR3. V was pared by 4 bases and J by 3 bases, with 5 bases of the junction left unmatched. Germline values: CDR1 GTSNPN, CDR2 SVGIG (reference sequence). The CDR3 sequence: CAWTVGTGYEQYF. The CDR3, as DNA: TGTGCCTGGACCGTGGGGACAGGCTACGAGCAGTACTTC.

Written as DNA, the CDR3 is TGTGCCAGCAGTTATGGCGGGACAGGGGGATTATTACACACCGGGGAGCTGTTTTTT. Its translation is CASSYGGTGGLLHTGELFF. This chain joins TRBV28 and TRBJ2-2, with TRBD1 matching 11 bases. With 4 bases clipped from V and 3 bases from J, the junction kept 13 bases outside the gene matches. Germline V CDR1 and CDR2: MDHEN, SYDVKM. The CDR3 is 19 amino acids.

V and J are TRBV12-5 and TRBJ2-1; D unresolved. Trimming took 0 bases from V and 10 from J, leaving 7 bases between them. The CDR3 extends over 12 amino acids. The V gene's germline CDR1 is LGHNT and CDR2 FRNRAP. DNA of the CDR3: TGTGCTAGTGGTTTGGTACACACAGAGCAGTTCTTC. Protein sequence: CASGLVHTEQFF.

This clonotype was counted between two and nine times. This chain connects TRBV7-9 to TRBJ2-5, with TRBD2 matching over 10 bases. V shed 5 bases and J 5 bases; nucleotides not matched to a gene: 14. Germline CDR1 is SEHNR and CDR2 is FQNEAQ (reference sequence). This CDR3 is built from 17 residues. CDR3 sequence (DNA): TGTGCCAGCAGCCAAAGGTGGCTAGCGGGAGTTTGGGAGACCCAGTACTTC. Amino acid sequence: CASSQRWLAGVWETQYF.

The chain carries TRBV27 and TRBJ2-2; D remains unclear. CDR1 is MNHEY, CDR2 SMNVEV, per germline (reference sequence). This CDR3 spans 15 amino acids. Trimming took 2 bases from V and 0 from J, leaving 7 bases between them. The CDR3 here is CASSLVTTNTGELFF. Here the CDR3 DNA reads TGTGCCAGCAGTTTAGTCACAACGAACACCGGGGAGCTGTTTTTT.

This clonotype was seen many times. This chain links TRBV19 with TRBJ1-1; D gene unclear. Germline V CDR1 and CDR2: LNHDA, SQIVND (reference sequence). The CDR3 sequence is 16 residues long. Trimming stripped 5 bases from V and 0 bases from J, with 16 bases between. The CDR3 coding sequence is TGTGCCAGTAGTCTCCGGGCAGAGAGAATGAACACTGAAGCTTTCTTT. Protein product: CASSLRAERMNTEAFF.